This TCR beta chain was obtained from a study of shared clonotypes between healthy human individuals. Sequenced by immunoSEQ multiplex PCR; TCRdb stores in-frame clones only, minus some. The sample has about 1 million clones, about 75% seen once; the top ten hold around 1.4%. This clone was observed a handful of times. CDR3 length equals 13 residues. Germline V lookup: CDR1 MDHEN, CDR2 SYDVKM. The J segment lost 5 bases and the V segment lost 3 bases, leaving 4 bases of the junction unmatched. The sequencing input was memory CD4+ T cells sorted from blood. Noted subset: CD45RA-negative fraction. The chain joins TRBV28 to TRBJ2-7, with 7 positions matching TRBD2. This receptor was identified in a man aged 18 to 30 in good health. The CDR3 nucleotides are TGTGCCAGCAGTTTGGGAGGGAGGAACGAGCAGTACTTC. It encodes CASSLGGRNEQYF.